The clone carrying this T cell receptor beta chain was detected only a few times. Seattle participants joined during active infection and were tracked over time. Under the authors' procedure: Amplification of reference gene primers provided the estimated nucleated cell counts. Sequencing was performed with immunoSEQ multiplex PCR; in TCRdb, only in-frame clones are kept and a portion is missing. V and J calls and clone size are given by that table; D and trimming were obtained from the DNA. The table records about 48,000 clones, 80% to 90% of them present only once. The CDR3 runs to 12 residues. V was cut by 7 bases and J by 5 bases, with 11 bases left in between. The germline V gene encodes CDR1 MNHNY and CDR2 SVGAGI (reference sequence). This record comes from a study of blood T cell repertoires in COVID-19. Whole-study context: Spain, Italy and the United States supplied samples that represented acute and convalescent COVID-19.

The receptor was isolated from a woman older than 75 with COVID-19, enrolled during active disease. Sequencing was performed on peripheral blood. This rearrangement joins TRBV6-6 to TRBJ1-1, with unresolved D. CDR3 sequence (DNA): TGTGCCAGCATCCTAAGGAGGACTGAAGCTTTCTTT. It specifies CASILRRTEAFF.